This TCR beta chain was sequenced in a study of T cell responses to AZD1222 COVID-19 vaccine. Some clones are missing from TCRdb's copy, which holds only in-frame ones; the method was immunoSEQ multiplex PCR. The table lists under 100,000 clones, around 85% of them singletons. The sequence came from an adult in good health. Here the sequenced sample was peripheral blood, taken on day 0 of AZD1222 vaccination.

For the CDR3, the DNA is TGCGCCAGCAGCTTGGACAGGGGAGGCGAAAAACTGTTTTTT. Amino acids: CASSLDRGGEKLFF. The rearrangement joins TRBV5-1 to TRBJ1-4; 7 nucleotides agree with TRBD1. J gave up 8 bases and V 0 bases, and 4 bases lay outside the gene matches. Germline values: CDR1 SGHRS, CDR2 YFSETQ. This CDR3 region has 14 residues. The full variable domain, completed using reference TRBV5-1 and TRBJ1-4, is KAGVTQTPRYLIKTRGQQVTLSCSPISGHRSVSWYQQTPGQGLQFLFEYFSETQRNKGNFPGRFSGRQFSNSRSEMNVSTLELGDSALYLCASSLDRGGEKLFFGSGTQLSVL.